The subject of this entry is one TCR beta chain. Generated by immunoSEQ multiplex PCR, the TCRdb table keeps only in-frame clones and is missing some. Here the sample spans around 430,000 clones, about nine tenths being singletons. This CDR3 is built from 13 residues. The V end lost 10 bases, the J end lost 2 bases, and 14 bases lay between the germline ends. Germline V CDR1 and CDR2: SEHNR, FQNEAQ (reference sequence). The data were obtained in a study of blood T cell repertoires in COVID-19. This sequence was found in a woman aged 50 to 65 with COVID-19, enrolled during active disease. The sample taken for sequencing was peripheral blood. The rearrangement links TRBV7-9 to TRBJ1-2; tentative D call: TRBD1 (6 bases). The CDR3 sequence: CATLDSGNYGYTF. The CDR3 nucleotides are TGTGCCACCCTGGACAGCGGCAACTATGGCTACACCTTC.